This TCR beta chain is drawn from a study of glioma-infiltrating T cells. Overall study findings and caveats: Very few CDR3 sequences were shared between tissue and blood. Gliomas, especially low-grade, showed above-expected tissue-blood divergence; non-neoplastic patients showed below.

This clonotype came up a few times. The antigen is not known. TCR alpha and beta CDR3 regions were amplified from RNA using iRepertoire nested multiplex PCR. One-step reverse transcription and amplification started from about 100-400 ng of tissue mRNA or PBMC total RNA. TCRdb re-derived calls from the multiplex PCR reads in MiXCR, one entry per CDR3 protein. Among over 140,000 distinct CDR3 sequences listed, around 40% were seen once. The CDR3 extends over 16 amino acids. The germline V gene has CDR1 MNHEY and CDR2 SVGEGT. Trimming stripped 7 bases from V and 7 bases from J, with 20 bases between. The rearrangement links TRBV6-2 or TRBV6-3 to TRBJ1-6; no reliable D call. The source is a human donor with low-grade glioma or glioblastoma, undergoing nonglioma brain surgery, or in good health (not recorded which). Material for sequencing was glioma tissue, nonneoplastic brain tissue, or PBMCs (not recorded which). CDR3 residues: CASNLARGFLNSPLHF. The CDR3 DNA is TGTGCCAGCAACCTTGCCCGCGGGTTTTTAAATTCACCCCTCCACTTT.